This T cell receptor beta chain was recorded in a study of cytomegalovirus exposure and HLA in healthy donors. It was with 60 Vbeta and 13 Jbeta primers that the PCR ran. Profiled with immunoSEQ multiplex PCR; TCRdb holds only in-frame clones, not every one. The sample has about 150,000 clones, over 75% seen once. To note about this clone: Its target is not known. A junction boundary mismatches the germline segment, possibly from a read error. This sample also contains other DNA sequences that code for the same CDR3.

The V gene's germline CDR1 is MDHEN and CDR2 SYDVKM. The CDR3 sequence is 19 residues long. Study observations and caveats: In most subjects, TCR beta sequences reportedly gave accurate predictions of HLA-A and HLA-B alleles. The classifier was said to identify cytomegalovirus status with high specificity and sensitivity.

The sequencing input was PBMCs. The clonotype was recovered from a man aged 40-55 years in good health and CMV-seronegative. The chain joins TRBV28 to TRBJ2-7; 7 bases align to TRBD1. The CDR3 region has the DNA TGCGCCAGCAGAACAGTACAGGGGTCCCCGTTCTCGTTCACCTACGAGCAGTACTTC. Its protein is CASRTVQGSPFSFTYEQYF.